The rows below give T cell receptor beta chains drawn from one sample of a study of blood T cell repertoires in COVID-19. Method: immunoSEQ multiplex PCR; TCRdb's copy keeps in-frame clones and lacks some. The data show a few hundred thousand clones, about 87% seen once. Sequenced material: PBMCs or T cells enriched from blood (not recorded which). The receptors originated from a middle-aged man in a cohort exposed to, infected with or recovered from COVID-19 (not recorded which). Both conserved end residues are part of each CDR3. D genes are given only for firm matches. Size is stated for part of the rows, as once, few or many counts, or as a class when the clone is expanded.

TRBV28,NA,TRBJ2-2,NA,CASSLISETNTGELFF,TGTGCCAGCAGTTTAATAAGCGAAACGAACACCGGGGAGCTGTTTTTT
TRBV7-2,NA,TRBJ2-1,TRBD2,CASSETGTSGREQFF,TGTGCCAGCAGCGAAACCGGGACTAGCGGGAGGGAGCAGTTCTTC
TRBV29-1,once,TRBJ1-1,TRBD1,CSVEAVPGQGWSTEAFF,TGCAGCGTTGAAGCCGTCCCGGGACAGGGGTGGAGCACTGAAGCTTTCTTT
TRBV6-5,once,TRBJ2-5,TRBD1,CASSTRDREETQYF,TGTGCCAGCAGTACCCGGGACAGGGAAGAGACCCAGTACTTC
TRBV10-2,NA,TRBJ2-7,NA,CASSEWGGGLYEQYF,TGCGCCAGCAGTGAGTGGGGGGGCGGATTATACGAGCAGTACTTC
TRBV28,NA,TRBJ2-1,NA,CASSFVLARGNEQFF,TGTGCCAGCAGTTTCGTTCTAGCTCGGGGCAATGAGCAGTTCTTC
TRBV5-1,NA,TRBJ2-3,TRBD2,CASSPQRLARSTDTQYF,TGCGCCAGCAGCCCTCAGCGACTAGCGCGTAGCACAGATACGCAGTATTTT
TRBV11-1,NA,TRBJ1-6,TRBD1,CASSFGTGVNSPLHF,TGTGCCAGCAGCTTTGGGACAGGGGTTAATTCACCCCTCCACTTT
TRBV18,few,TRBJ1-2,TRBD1,CASSQGEGALGYGYTF,TGTGCCAGCTCACAGGGCGAGGGGGCGCTTGGCTATGGCTACACCTTC
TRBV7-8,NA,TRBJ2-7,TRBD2,CASSFSGRAYEQYF,TGTGCCAGCAGCTTTAGCGGGAGGGCCTACGAGCAGTACTTC
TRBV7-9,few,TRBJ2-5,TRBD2,CASSSSLAGQETQYF,TGTGCCAGCAGCTCCTCTCTAGCGGGCCAAGAGACCCAGTACTTC
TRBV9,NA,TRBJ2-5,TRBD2,CASSGSGTRQETQYF,TGTGCCAGCAGCGGATCCGGGACTAGGCAAGAGACCCAGTACTTC
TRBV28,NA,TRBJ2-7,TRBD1,CATSGTGSYEQYF,TGTGCCACATCCGGGACAGGGTCCTACGAGCAGTACTTC
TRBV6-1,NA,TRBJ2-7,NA,CASRLQGNEQYF,TGTGCCAGCAGACTACAGGGAAACGAGCAGTACTTC
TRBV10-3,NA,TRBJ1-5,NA,CAISGQDSNQPQHF,TGTGCCATCAGTGGACAAGACAGCAATCAGCCCCAGCATTTT
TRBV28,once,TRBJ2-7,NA,CASRERGGEQYF,TGTGCCAGCAGGGAGAGGGGGGGCGAGCAGTACTTC
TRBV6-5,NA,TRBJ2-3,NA,CASSPGLSTDTQYF,TGTGCCAGCAGCCCGGGACTGAGCACAGATACGCAGTATTTT
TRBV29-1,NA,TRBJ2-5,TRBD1,CSLARDRSKETQYF,TGCAGCCTTGCGCGGGACAGGTCGAAAGAGACCCAGTACTTC
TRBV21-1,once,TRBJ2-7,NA,CASTRDRDWTTYEQYF,TGTGCCAGCACCAGAGACAGGGATTGGACCACCTACGAGCAGTACTTC
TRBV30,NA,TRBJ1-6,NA,CAWSTGREDSPLHF,TGTGCCTGGAGTACCGGCAGGGAGGATTCACCCCTCCACTTT
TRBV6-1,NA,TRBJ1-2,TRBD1,CASSEVVTGSGSNYGYTF,TGTGCCAGCAGTGAAGTAGTGACAGGGAGCGGCTCTAACTATGGCTACACCTTC
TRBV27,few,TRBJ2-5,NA,CASSPHQGTQYF,TGTGCCAGCAGTCCCCACCAGGGGACCCAGTACTTC
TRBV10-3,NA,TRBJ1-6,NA,CAATGVNSPLHF,TGTGCCGCAACGGGGGTTAATTCACCCCTCCACTTT
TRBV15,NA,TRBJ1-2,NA,CATSRVADGYTF,TGTGCCACCAGCAGAGTCGCGGATGGCTACACCTTC
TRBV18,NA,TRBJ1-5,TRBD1,CASIQGENQPQHF,TGTGCCAGCATACAGGGGGAGAATCAGCCCCAGCATTTT
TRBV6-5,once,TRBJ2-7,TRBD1,CASRGTGLYEQYF,TGTGCCAGCCGAGGGACAGGGTTATACGAGCAGTACTTC
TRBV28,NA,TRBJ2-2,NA,CASSSPVIGNTGELFF,TGTGCCAGCAGTTCGCCGGTTATCGGGAACACCGGGGAGCTGTTTTTT
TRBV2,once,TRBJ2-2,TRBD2,CASGTTSNAGELFF,TGTGCCAGCGGGACGACTAGCAACGCCGGGGAGCTGTTTTTT
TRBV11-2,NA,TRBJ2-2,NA,CASNRVANTGELFF,TGTGCCAGTAACAGGGTCGCGAACACCGGGGAGCTGTTTTTT
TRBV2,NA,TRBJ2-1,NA,CASSLQGSVGSEQFF,TGTGCCAGCAGTCTGCAGGGATCGGTCGGTAGTGAGCAGTTCTTC
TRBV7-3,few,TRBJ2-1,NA,CASSRRSGGNEQFF,TGTGCCAGCAGCCGACGTAGTGGGGGGAATGAGCAGTTCTTC
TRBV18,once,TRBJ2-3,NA,CASSPHSTDTQYF,TGTGCCAGCTCACCCCATAGCACAGATACGCAGTATTTT
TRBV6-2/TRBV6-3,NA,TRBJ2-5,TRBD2,CASSYRTSGRWETQYF,TGTGCCAGCAGTTACAGGACTAGCGGGAGATGGGAGACCCAGTACTTC
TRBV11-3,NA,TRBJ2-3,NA,CASSLASANTQYF,TGTGCCAGCAGCTTAGCTAGCGCAAATACGCAGTATTTT
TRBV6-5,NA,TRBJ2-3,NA,CASRKGGPSTDTQYF,TGTGCCAGCCGGAAAGGCGGCCCAAGCACAGATACGCAGTATTTT
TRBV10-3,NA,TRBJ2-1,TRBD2,CAISGTSSYNEQFF,TGTGCCATCAGTGGGACTAGCAGTTACAATGAGCAGTTCTTC
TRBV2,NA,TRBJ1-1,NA,CASSSGRTNTEAFF,TGTGCCAGCAGTTCAGGTCGTACGAACACTGAAGCTTTCTTT
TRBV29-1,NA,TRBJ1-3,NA,CSVELQLGNTIYF,TGCAGCGTTGAACTACAGCTGGGAAACACCATATATTTT
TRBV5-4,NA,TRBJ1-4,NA,CASSSLPRYNNEKLFF,TGTGCCAGCAGCTCGCTGCCCAGGTACAACAATGAAAAACTGTTTTTT
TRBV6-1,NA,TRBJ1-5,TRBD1,CASSEGQGEDSNQPQHF,TGTGCCAGCAGTGAAGGACAGGGGGAAGATAGCAATCAGCCCCAGCATTTT
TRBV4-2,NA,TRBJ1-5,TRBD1,CASSQGQGAIGQPQHF,TGTGCCAGCAGCCAAGGACAGGGGGCGATAGGTCAGCCCCAGCATTTT
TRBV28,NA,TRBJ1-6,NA,CASNTLGGYNSPLHF,TGTGCCAGCAACACGCTGGGGGGGTATAATTCACCCCTCCACTTT
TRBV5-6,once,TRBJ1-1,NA,CASSLVSGRTEAFF,TGTGCCAGCAGCTTGGTATCGGGGAGAACTGAAGCTTTCTTT
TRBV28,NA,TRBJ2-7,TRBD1,CASSSSGTGSVGEQYF,TGTGCCAGCAGTTCATCCGGGACAGGGAGTGTAGGCGAGCAGTACTTC
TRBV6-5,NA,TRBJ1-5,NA,CASSRQQVENQPQHF,TGTGCCAGCAGTAGACAACAGGTTGAAAATCAGCCCCAGCATTTT
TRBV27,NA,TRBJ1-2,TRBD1,CASSQSRGRFGYTF,TGTGCCAGCAGCCAAAGCAGGGGGCGATTTGGCTACACCTTC
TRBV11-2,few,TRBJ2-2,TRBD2,CASSRTSGRAGELFF,TGTGCCAGCAGCAGAACTAGCGGGAGGGCCGGGGAGCTGTTTTTT
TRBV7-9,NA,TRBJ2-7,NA,CASSLGASEISFYEQYF,TGTGCCAGCAGCTTAGGGGCTAGCGAGATTTCTTTCTACGAGCAGTACTTC
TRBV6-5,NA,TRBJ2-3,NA,CASSYSRVSSTDTQYF,TGTGCCAGCAGTTACTCGAGAGTGAGTAGCACAGATACGCAGTATTTT
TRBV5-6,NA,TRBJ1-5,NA,CASSGRTGQPQHF,TGTGCCAGCAGCGGGAGGACGGGGCAGCCCCAGCATTTT
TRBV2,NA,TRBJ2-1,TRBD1,CASISGTGGYNEQFF,TGTGCCAGCATTTCCGGGACAGGGGGATACAATGAGCAGTTCTTC
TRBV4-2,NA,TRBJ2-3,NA,CASSQDNTDTQYF,TGTGCCAGCAGCCAAGATAACACAGATACGCAGTATTTT
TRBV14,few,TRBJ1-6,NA,CASSQGQGLGSPLHF,TGTGCCAGCAGCCAAGGGCAGGGGTTAGGGTCACCCCTCCACTTT
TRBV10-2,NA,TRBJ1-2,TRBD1,CASSEQGDYGYTF,TGCGCCAGCAGTGAGCAGGGGGACTATGGCTACACCTTC
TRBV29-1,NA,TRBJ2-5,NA,CSVVYPGGQETQYF,TGCAGCGTTGTCTATCCAGGGGGGCAAGAGACCCAGTACTTC
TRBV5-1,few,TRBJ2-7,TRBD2,CASSFASGSTYEQYF,TGCGCCAGCAGCTTCGCTAGCGGATCTACCTACGAGCAGTACTTC
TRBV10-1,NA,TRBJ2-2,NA,CATLMRYRGAVF,TGCGCCACCCTGATGAGATACCGGGGAGCTGTTTTT
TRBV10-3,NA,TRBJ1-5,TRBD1,CAISKTDRAGNQPQHF,TGTGCCATCAGTAAGACCGACAGGGCTGGTAATCAGCCCCAGCATTTT
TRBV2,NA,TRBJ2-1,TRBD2,CASSGREWYNEQFF,TGTGCCAGCAGTGGGCGGGAGTGGTACAATGAGCAGTTCTTC
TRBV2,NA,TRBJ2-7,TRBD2,CASSDLSGRAHEQYF,TGTGCCAGCAGTGATTTGAGCGGGAGGGCGCACGAGCAGTACTTC